This T cell receptor (beta chain) is drawn from a study of T cells after yellow fever vaccination. General study findings and limits: Peaking on day 5 versus 15, the secondary response was faster but weaker. Clonotypes found in both CD4 and CD8 compartments made up a small share. Most clones from primary vaccination resurfaced after the booster (around 95% CD4, 88% CD8).

Template switching by 5'RACE produced TCR cDNA, adding a universal primer site and UMIs. TCRdb recomputed calls from the 5' RACE reads with MiXCR, one row per CDR3 protein. The data show 350,000 to 450,000 distinct CDR3 sequences, approximately 6% seen once. Germline V gene sequence: CDR1 LGHDT, CDR2 YNNKEL (reference sequence). This CDR3 spans 11 amino acids. Trimming removed 3 bases from V and 4 bases from J, with 4 bases in between. This clonotype was counted ten times or more. No antigen is known for it. This receptor was taken from a man aged 30 to 45 who received the YFV17D yellow fever vaccine. Here the sequenced sample was PBMCs, taken 5 days after the yellow fever booster vaccination. V usage is TRBV3-1 and J usage is TRBJ2-7; the D is unclear. The CDR3 region has the DNA TGTGCCAGCAGCCACGGGTACGAGCAGTACTTC. Amino acid sequence: CASSHGYEQYF.